This TCR beta chain was identified during a study of blood T cell repertoires in COVID-19. Only in-frame clones appear in the TCRdb table, and some are missing; sequencing was by immunoSEQ multiplex PCR. In the table there are about 360,000 clones, approximately 86% of which are singletons. J was trimmed by 3 bases and V by 0 bases; bases with no gene match: 6. The CDR3 sequence is 17 residues long. Germline CDR1 is SGHNT and CDR2 is YENEEA. This chain links TRBV11-3 with TRBJ2-1; 9 nucleotides agree with TRBD1. What was sequenced was peripheral blood. This TCR was sampled from a woman between 55 and 75 years old with COVID-19, enrolled during active disease. As DNA, the CDR3 is TGTGCCAGCAGCTTAGACCCCGGACAGGGGATCTACAATGAGCAGTTCTTC. Its translation is CASSLDPGQGIYNEQFF.